These 10 T cell receptor beta chains share one sample of origin, sequenced in a study of cytomegalovirus exposure and HLA in healthy donors (dated by TCRdb to the late 2010s). The library was made by the immunoSEQ multiplex PCR assay. For the multiplex PCR, a mixture combining 60 forward primers for TCR Vbeta segments and 13 reverse primers for TCR Jbeta segments was used. TCRdb obtained this table from immuneACCESS and retained in-frame rearrangements with V and J assigned. These tables miss some clones; where compared with another copy, unresolved V genes account for less than half of the shortfall, and the remainder is unexplained. The sample's records list over 50,000 clones. In total, the top ten clones hold approximately 8.9% of the sample. The sequencing input was PBMCs. The receptors originated from a man over 45 in good health and CMV-seropositive.

Details on this clone: The limits of the CDR3 on the DNA are not certain, so only TCRdb's listed CDR3 is given. The chain joins TRBV29-1 to TRBJ1-1; the table calls TRBD1, which could not be checked here. Per the germline V gene, CDR1 is SQVTM and CDR2 is ANQGSEA. From its first to its last residue, the CDR3 has 11 amino acids. CDR3 loop: CSVGQGTEDFF.

V gene TRBV18 combines with J gene TRBJ2-7; 9 positions agree with TRBD2. The germline V gene encodes CDR1 KGHSH and CDR2 LQKENI. The ends lost 6 bases at V and 5 bases at J; junction bases unmatched: 11. The CDR3 extends over 15 amino acids. Written as DNA, the CDR3 is TGTGCCAGCTCCCCTCGACGAGCGGGAGGTCACGAGCAGTACTTC. It yields the protein CASSPRRAGGHEQYF.

The gene calls are TRBV6-5 and TRBJ1-1; no reliable D call. From germline, CDR1 is MNHEY and CDR2 SVGAGI. V was shortened by 0 bases and J by 2 bases, with 7 bases between the two germline ends. The CDR3 is 14 residues long. The CDR3 DNA follows: TGTGCCAGCAGTTACTCGAGCACTAACACTGAAGCTTTCTTT. It codes for CASSYSSTNTEAFF.

The V and J genes are TRBV4-2 and TRBJ2-7; 9 positions match TRBD1. Germline V gene data show CDR1 as LGHNA and CDR2 as YNFKEQ. The CDR3 has 14 amino acids. After removal of 8 bases from V and 5 bases from J, the junction contained 10 bases not matched to a gene. The CDR3 loop reads CASSEDRGENEQYF. The CDR3 DNA follows: TGTGCCAGCTCCGAAGACAGGGGGGAAAACGAGCAGTACTTC.

The chain carries TRBV7-6 and TRBJ2-5; 11 bases agree with TRBD2. The CDR3 contains 16 residues. Germline CDR1 and CDR2: SGHVS and FNYEAQ. J gave up 2 bases and V 5 bases, and 7 bases lay outside the gene matches. CDR3 sequence: CASSLLAGGRQETQYF. The CDR3 DNA follows: TGTGCCAGCAGCCTGCTAGCGGGAGGACGACAAGAGACCCAGTACTTC. The full variable domain, in which reference TRBV7-6 and TRBJ2-5 provide the parts outside the CDR3, is GAGVSQSPRYKVTKRGQDVALRCDPISGHVSLYWYRQALGQGPEFLTYFNYEAQQDKSGLPNDRFSAERPEGSISTLTIQRTEQRDSAMYRCASSLLAGGRQETQYFGPGTRLLVL.

This rearrangement joins TRBV6-5 to TRBJ2-1; a weak D match, TRBD2 (7 bases). The CDR3 is 15 amino acids. Trimming took off 6 bases at V and 5 bases at J, with 17 bases between the two ends. Germline V gene lookup returns CDR1 MNHEY and CDR2 SVGAGI. CDR3: CASSPWGGLDNEQFF. The CDR3 nucleotides read TGTGCCAGCAGCCCATGGGGGGGCCTTGACAATGAGCAGTTCTTC.

The chain employs TRBV27 and TRBJ1-5, with a weak D call TRBD1 (6 bases). Deletions cut 3 bases from V and 0 bases from J, with 9 bases between. The CDR3 length is 15 residues. Germline V gene data show CDR1 as MNHEY and CDR2 as SMNVEV (reference sequence). The CDR3 coding sequence is TGTGCCAGCAGTTTCGAGGGACATAGCAATCAGCCCCAGCATTTT. It specifies CASSFEGHSNQPQHF.

This chain's CDR3 is CASTTSEAGELFF. CDR3 sequence (DNA): TGTGCCAGTACGACCAGCGAGGCCGGGGAGCTGTTTTTT. This sequence joins TRBV19 and TRBJ2-2; D uncertain. This CDR3 contains 13 residues. V was clipped by 7 bases and J by 6 bases, with 12 bases between them. Germline CDR1 and CDR2: LNHDA and SQIVND (reference sequence). The full variable domain, in which reference TRBV19 and TRBJ2-2 provide the parts outside the CDR3, is DGGITQSPKYLFRKEGQNVTLSCEQNLNHDAMYWYRQDPGQGLRLIYYSQIVNDFQKGDIAEGYSVSREKKESFPLTVTSAQKNPTAFYLCASTTSEAGELFFGEGSRLTVL.

The chain has TRBV7-8 and TRBJ2-7; D may be TRBD2 (5 bases). V was cut by 0 bases and J by 2 bases, with 20 bases left in between. CDR1 SGHVS and CDR2 FQNEAQ come from the germline V gene. The CDR3 extends over 18 amino acids. CDR3 in amino acids: CASSLAPGAGAAAYEQYF. Written as DNA, the CDR3 is TGTGCCAGCAGCTTAGCGCCGGGTGCGGGCGCCGCCGCCTACGAGCAGTACTTC. The full variable domain, in which reference TRBV7-8 and TRBJ2-7 provide the parts outside the CDR3, is GAGVSQSPRYKVAKRGQDVALRCDPISGHVSLFWYQQALGQGPEFLTYFQNEAQLDKSGLPSDRFFAERPEGSVSTLKIQRTQQEDSAVYLCASSLAPGAGAAAYEQYFGPGTRLTVT.

The DNA of the CDR3 is TGCGCCAGCAGCCTAATGACAGCGATAGCTAACTATGGCTACACCTTC. Translated: CASSLMTAIANYGYTF. The gene calls are TRBV4-1 and TRBJ1-2; D is possibly TRBD1 (5 bases). Per germline, CDR1 MGHRA and CDR2 YSYEKL. CDR3 size: 16 residues. Trimming removed 4 bases at V and 0 bases at J, with 15 bases between.